This T cell receptor beta chain originates from a study of T cell repertoires in cytomegalovirus infection. Looking at the study overall: Signatures in public TCR beta sequences pointed to both CMV infection and matching HLA type.

The CDR3 totals 15 residues. Germline V lookup: CDR1 SGHTA, CDR2 FQGNSA. The ends were cut back, 5 bases at V and 0 bases at J, with 13 bases in the middle. TCRdb recomputed calls from the reads with MiXCR, one row per CDR3 protein. The sample contains hundreds of thousands of distinct CDR3 sequences, about a sixth of which appear only once. This clonotype was seen ten or more times. This sequence joins TRBV7-2 and TRBJ1-1, with D hard to call. Source material: PBMCs. This sequence originates from a human donor in good health (CMV status not recorded). Some clones in this sample may be carry-over from other donors' samples. The CDR3 DNA is TGTGCCAGCAGCCCACGGACCAACATGAACACTGAAGCTTTCTTT. Protein product: CASSPRTNMNTEAFF.